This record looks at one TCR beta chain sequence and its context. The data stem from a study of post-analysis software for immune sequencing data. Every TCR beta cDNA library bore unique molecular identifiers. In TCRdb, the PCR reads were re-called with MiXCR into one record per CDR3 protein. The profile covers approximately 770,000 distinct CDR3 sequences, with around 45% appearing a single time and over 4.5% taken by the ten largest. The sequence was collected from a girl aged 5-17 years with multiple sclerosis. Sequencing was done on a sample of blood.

The CDR3 bases are TGCAGCGGGTCATGGTCTGGAAACACCATATATTTT. Amino acid sequence: CSGSWSGNTIYF. The rearrangement uses TRBV29-1 and TRBJ1-3; D is unclear. CDR3 length equals 12 residues. Germline CDR1 SQVTM, CDR2 ANQGSEA. Trimming took off 7 bases at V and 1 base at J, with 8 bases between the two ends.